Described below is a single T cell receptor beta chain sequence and its context. What it recognizes is unknown. The data belong to a study of T cell repertoires in cytomegalovirus infection. About the study: Matching HLA type and CMV infection were both indicated by public TCR beta signatures.

Findings and caveats of the study: The ex vivo response was dominated by HLA-C-restricted CMV-specific TCR beta clonotypes. Summed frequency of shared TCR beta families picked out CMV carriers who also had the relevant HLA.

Germline values: CDR1 SEHNR, CDR2 FQNEAQ (reference sequence). The CDR3 loop spans 14 amino acids. Trimming took off 6 bases at V and 1 base at J, with 12 bases between the two ends. TCRdb re-called the reads with MiXCR, one entry per CDR3 protein. The sample holds 160,000 or so distinct CDR3 sequences; over 15% are singletons and the top ten take under 20%. This sequence was found in a human donor in good health (CMV status not recorded). Some clones in this sample may be carry-over from other donors' samples. Material: CD8+ T cells from PBMCs. The chain carries TRBV7-9 and TRBJ2-5, with D maybe TRBD1 (6 bases). The CDR3 spells CASSPTGLQETQYF. The CDR3 nucleotides are TGTGCCAGCAGTCCTACAGGGCTCCAAGAGACCCAGTACTTC.